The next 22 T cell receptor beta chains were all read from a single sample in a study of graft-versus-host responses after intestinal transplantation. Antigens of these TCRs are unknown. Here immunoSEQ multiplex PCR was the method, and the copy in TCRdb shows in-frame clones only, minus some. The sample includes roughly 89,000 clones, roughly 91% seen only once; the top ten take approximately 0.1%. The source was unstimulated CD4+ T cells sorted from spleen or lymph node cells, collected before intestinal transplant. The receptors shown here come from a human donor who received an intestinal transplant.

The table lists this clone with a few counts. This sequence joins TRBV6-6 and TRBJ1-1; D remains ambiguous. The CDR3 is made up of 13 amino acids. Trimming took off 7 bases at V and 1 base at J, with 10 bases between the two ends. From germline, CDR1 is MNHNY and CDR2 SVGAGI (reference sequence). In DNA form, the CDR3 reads TGTGCCAGCATTCAAGCGCGGAACACTGAAGCTTTCTTT. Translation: CASIQARNTEAFF.

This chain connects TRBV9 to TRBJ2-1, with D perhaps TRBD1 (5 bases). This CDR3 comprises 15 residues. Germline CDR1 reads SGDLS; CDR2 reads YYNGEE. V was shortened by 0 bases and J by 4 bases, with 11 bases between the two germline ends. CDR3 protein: CASSVGQGTYNEQFF. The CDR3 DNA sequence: TGTGCCAGCAGCGTAGGGCAGGGAACTTACAATGAGCAGTTCTTC.

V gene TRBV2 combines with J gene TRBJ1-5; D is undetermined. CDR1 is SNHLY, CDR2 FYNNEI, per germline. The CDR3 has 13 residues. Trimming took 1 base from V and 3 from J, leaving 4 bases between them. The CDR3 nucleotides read TGTGCCAGCAGTGAAGGGCCCAATCAGCCCCAGCATTTT. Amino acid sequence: CASSEGPNQPQHF.

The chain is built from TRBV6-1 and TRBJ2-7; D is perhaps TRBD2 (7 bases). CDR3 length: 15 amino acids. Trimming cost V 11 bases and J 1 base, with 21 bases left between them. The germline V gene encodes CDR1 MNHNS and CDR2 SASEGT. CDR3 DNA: TGTGCCGTCCGGAAAGCGGGGACATCATCCTACGAGCAGTACTTC. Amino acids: CAVRKAGTSSYEQYF.

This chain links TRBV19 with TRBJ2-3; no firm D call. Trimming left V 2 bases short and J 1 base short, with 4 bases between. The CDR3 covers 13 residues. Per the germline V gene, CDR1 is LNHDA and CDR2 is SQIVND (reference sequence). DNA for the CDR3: TGTGCCAGTAGTATACAGGGCACAGATACGCAGTATTTT. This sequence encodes CASSIQGTDTQYF.

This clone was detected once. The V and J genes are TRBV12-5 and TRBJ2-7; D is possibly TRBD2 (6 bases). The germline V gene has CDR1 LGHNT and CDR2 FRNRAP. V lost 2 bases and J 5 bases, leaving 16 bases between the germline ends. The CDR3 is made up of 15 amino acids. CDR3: CASGLSPWGRNEQYF. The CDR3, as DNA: TGTGCTAGTGGTTTGTCCCCCTGGGGGAGGAACGAGCAGTACTTC.

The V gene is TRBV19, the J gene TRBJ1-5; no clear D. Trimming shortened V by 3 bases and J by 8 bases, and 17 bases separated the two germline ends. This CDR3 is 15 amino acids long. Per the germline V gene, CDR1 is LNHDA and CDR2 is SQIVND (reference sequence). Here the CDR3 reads CASSIGYGQMEPQHF. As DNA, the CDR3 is TGTGCCAGTAGTATTGGGTATGGGCAAATGGAGCCCCAGCATTTT. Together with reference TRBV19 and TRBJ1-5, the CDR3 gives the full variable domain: DGGITQSPKYLFRKEGQNVTLSCEQNLNHDAMYWYRQDPGQGLRLIYYSQIVNDFQKGDIAEGYSVSREKKESFPLTVTSAQKNPTAFYLCASSIGYGQMEPQHFGDGTRLSIL.

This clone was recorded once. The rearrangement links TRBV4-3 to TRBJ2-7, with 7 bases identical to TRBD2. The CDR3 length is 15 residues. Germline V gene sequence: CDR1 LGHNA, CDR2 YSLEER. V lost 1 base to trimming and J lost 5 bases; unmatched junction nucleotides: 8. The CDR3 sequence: CASSQAGFGRDEQYF. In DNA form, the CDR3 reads TGCGCCAGCAGCCAAGCGGGGTTTGGGAGGGACGAGCAGTACTTC.

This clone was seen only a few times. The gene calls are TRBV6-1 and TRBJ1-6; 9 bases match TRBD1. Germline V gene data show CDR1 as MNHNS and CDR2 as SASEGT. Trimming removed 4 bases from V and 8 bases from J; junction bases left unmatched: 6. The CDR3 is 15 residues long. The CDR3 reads CASSGGQGRDSPLHF. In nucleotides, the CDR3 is TGTGCCAGCAGTGGCGGACAGGGGCGGGATTCACCCCTCCACTTT.

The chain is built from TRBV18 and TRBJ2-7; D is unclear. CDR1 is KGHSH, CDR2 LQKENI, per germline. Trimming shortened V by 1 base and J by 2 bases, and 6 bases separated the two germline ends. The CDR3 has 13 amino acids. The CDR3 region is CASSPHKTYEQYF. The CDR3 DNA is TGTGCCAGCTCACCACACAAAACCTACGAGCAGTACTTC.

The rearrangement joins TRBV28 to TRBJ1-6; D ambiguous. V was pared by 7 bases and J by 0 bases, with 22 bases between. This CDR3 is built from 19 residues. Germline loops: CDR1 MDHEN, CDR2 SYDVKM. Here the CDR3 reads CASITSIGTASSYNSPLHF. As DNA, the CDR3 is TGTGCCAGCATCACTTCTATCGGTACAGCCAGCTCCTATAATTCACCCCTCCACTTT. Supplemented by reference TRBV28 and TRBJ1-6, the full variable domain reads DVKVTQSSRYLVKRTGEKVFLECVQDMDHENMFWYRQDPGLGLRLIYFSYDVKMKEKGDIPEGYSVSREKKERFSLILESASTNQTSMYLCASITSIGTASSYNSPLHFGNGTRLTVT.

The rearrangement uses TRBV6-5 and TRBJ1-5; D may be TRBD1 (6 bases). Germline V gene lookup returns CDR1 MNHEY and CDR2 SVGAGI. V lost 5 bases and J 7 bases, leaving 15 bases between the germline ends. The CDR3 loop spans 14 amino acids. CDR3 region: CASSKTGYGQPQHF. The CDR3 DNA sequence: TGTGCCAGCAGTAAAACAGGGTACGGGCAGCCCCAGCATTTT.

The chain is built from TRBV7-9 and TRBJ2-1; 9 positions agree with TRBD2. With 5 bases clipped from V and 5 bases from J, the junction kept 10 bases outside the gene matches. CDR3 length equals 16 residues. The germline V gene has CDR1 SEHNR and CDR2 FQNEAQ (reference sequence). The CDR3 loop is CASSPPPAGGDNEQFF. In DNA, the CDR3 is TGTGCCAGCAGCCCCCCCCCAGCGGGGGGCGACAATGAGCAGTTCTTC.

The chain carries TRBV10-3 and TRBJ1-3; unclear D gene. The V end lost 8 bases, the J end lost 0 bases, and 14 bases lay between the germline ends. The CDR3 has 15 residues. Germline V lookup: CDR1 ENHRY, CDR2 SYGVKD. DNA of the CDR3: TGTGCCATCGCCCTGGAAGACACCTCTGGAAACACCATATATTTT. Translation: CAIALEDTSGNTIYF.

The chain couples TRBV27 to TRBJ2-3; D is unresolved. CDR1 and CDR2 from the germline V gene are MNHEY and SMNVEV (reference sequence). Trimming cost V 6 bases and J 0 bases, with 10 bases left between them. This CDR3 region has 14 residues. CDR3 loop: CASRHTESTDTQYF. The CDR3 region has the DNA TGTGCCAGCAGACACACCGAAAGCACAGATACGCAGTATTTT.

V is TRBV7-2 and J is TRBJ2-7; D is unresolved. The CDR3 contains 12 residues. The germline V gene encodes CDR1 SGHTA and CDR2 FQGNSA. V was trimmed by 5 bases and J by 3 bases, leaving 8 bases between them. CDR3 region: CASSALFYEQYF. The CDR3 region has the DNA TGTGCCAGCAGCGCCCTATTCTACGAGCAGTACTTC.

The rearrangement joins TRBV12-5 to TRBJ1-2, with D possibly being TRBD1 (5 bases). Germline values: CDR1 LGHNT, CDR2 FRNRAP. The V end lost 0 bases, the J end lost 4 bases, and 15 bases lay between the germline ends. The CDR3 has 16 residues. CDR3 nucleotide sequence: TGTGCTAGTGGTTTGGTACACACAGGACCCTTCTATGGCTACACCTTC. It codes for CASGLVHTGPFYGYTF.

CDR3 nucleotide sequence: TGTGCCAGCAGCTTCGAACTTGGGACAAAAGGAAACACCATATATTTT. Protein product: CASSFELGTKGNTIYF. The chain combines TRBV7-6 with TRBJ1-3; TRBD1 might be the D (6 bases). Germline CDR1 reads SGHVS; CDR2 reads FNYEAQ. This CDR3 has 16 residues. The V end was cut by 3 bases, the J end by 4 bases, with 16 bases between.

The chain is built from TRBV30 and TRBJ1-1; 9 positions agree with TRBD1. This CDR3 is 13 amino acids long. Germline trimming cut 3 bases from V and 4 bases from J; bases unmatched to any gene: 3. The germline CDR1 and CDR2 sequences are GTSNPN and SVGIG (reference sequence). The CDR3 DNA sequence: TGTGCCTGGAGAGGACAGGGGACCACTGAAGCTTTCTTT. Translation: CAWRGQGTTEAFF.

DNA for the CDR3: TGTGCCAGTAGTACCCCGACAGGGTTAACAAACATTCAGTACTTC. It encodes CASSTPTGLTNIQYF. This chain uses TRBV19 with TRBJ2-4; 7 bases agree with TRBD1. Germline V CDR1 and CDR2: LNHDA, SQIVND (reference sequence). The CDR3 has 15 residues. The V segment lost 4 bases and the J segment 6 bases; nucleotides outside the gene matches: 9.

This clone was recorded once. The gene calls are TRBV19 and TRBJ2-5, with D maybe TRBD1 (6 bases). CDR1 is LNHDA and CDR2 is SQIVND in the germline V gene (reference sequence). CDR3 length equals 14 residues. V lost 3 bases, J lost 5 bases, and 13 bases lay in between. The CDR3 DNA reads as TGTGCCAGTAGTATTAACAGGGTAAGGGAGACCCAGTACTTC. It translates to CASSINRVRETQYF.

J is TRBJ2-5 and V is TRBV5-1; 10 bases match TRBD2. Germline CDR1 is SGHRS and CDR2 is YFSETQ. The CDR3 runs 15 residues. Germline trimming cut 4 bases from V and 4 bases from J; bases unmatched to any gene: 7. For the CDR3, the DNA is TGCGCCAGCAGCGAGCGGGGGGGCGGTATAGAGACCCAGTACTTC. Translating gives CASSERGGGIETQYF.